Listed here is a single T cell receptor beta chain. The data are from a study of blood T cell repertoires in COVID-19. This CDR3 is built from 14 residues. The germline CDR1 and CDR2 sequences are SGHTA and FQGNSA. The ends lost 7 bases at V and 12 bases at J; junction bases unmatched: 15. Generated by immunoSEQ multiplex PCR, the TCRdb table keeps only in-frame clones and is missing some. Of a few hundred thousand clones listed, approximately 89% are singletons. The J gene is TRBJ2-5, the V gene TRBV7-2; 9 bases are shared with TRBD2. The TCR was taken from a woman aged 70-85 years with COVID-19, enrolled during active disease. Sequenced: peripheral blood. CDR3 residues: CASTRGGLAGPEYF. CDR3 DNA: TGTGCCAGCACCAGGGGGGGGCTAGCGGGACCCGAGTACTTC.